These T cell receptor beta chains were read from a single sample in a study of T cell responses to AZD1222 COVID-19 vaccine. Only in-frame clones appear in the TCRdb table, and some are missing; sequencing was by immunoSEQ multiplex PCR. The table lists 100,000 to 150,000 clones, 92% of them singletons, with approximately 1.1% in the top ten. The sequencing here drew on peripheral blood, taken on day 0 of AZD1222 vaccination. The receptors were sampled from an adult in good health. CDR3s include the opening cysteine and the closing phenylalanine or tryptophan. The D gene is left open where the match is weak. The listing skips clone size in some rows; elsewhere it reads once, few, many or a size class.

j_gene	v_gene	abundance	d_gene	CDR3nt	CDR3aa
TRBJ1-1	TRBV19	.	.	TGTGCCAGTAGTGTTAACAGGAACACTGAAGCTTTCTTT	CASSVNRNTEAFF
TRBJ1-2	TRBV27	.	.	TGTGCCAGCAGTTCCCCCGGGGCTAACTATGGCTACACCTTC	CASSSPGANYGYTF
TRBJ1-2	TRBV28	.	.	TGTGCCAGCAGTCTCAAAATACCCACAGGGTTCCGCTATGGCTACACCTTC	CASSLKIPTGFRYGYTF
TRBJ1-2	TRBV6-5	.	.	TGTGCCAGCAGCTCCGGGACTCACTATGGCTACACCTTC	CASSSGTHYGYTF
TRBJ2-7	TRBV11-3	once	.	TGTGCCAGCAGCTTTGGGGTGGGATTAGCCCACGAGCAGTACTTC	CASSFGVGLAHEQYF
TRBJ1-1	TRBV6-6	once	.	TGTGCCAGCAGTCGGACACAGGTAAACACTGAAGCTTTCTTT	CASSRTQVNTEAFF
TRBJ1-5	TRBV6-5	.	TRBD1	TGTGCCAGCAGCATGACAGGGAGGGATCAGCCCCAGCATTTT	CASSMTGRDQPQHF
TRBJ2-7	TRBV9	once	TRBD2	TGTGCCAGCAGCGTAGGACTAGCGGGCTACGAGCAGTACTTC	CASSVGLAGYEQYF
TRBJ1-2	TRBV3-1/TRBV3-2	.	.	TGTGCCAGCAGCCAAGAACAACAGACCCTGGGCTACACCTTC	CASSQEQQTLGYTF
TRBJ1-1	TRBV18	.	.	TGTGCCAGCTCACCACAGAGACGACAGAGTGAAGCTTTCTTT	CASSPQRRQSEAFF
TRBJ2-1	TRBV9	.	TRBD2	TGTGCCAGCAGCGTAGCACTAGCGGGATACAATGAGCAGTTCTTC	CASSVALAGYNEQFF
TRBJ1-1	TRBV6-5	.	TRBD1	TGTGCCAGCAGGGACAGGGAAGCTTTCTTT	CASRDREAFF
TRBJ1-5	TRBV27	.	.	TGTGCCAGCAGTTTTCCAGGGGCCGATCAGCCCCAGCATTTT	CASSFPGADQPQHF
TRBJ1-2	TRBV19	.	TRBD1	TGTGCCAGTAGTGGGACAGTGGCAGGGGGAGATGGCTACACCTTC	CASSGTVAGGDGYTF
TRBJ1-5	TRBV6-5	.	.	TGTGCCAGCCAAAAGGCCGGCAATCAGCCCCAGCATTTT	CASQKAGNQPQHF
TRBJ2-6	TRBV7-3	few	.	TGTGCCAGCAGCTTGGGAGGAGGAACTAACTCTGGGGCCAACGTCCTGACTTTC	CASSLGGGTNSGANVLTF
TRBJ2-1	TRBV9	.	.	TGTGCCAGCAGCCAGACAGGCGCGGGCTACAATGAGCAGTTCTTC	CASSQTGAGYNEQFF
TRBJ2-7	TRBV7-8	.	.	TGTGCCAGCAGCTGGGGAGCGGGCCAGTACAACGAGCAGTACTTC	CASSWGAGQYNEQYF
TRBJ1-2	TRBV6-1	.	TRBD1	TGTGCCAGCAGTGAATCGGACAGGTACTATGGCTACACCTTC	CASSESDRYYGYTF
TRBJ1-2	TRBV7-8	few	.	TGTGCCAGCAGCTTAGGAGGCAGCCGATTTTATGGCTACACCTTC	CASSLGGSRFYGYTF
TRBJ1-6	TRBV14	.	.	TGTGCCAGCAGCTTCAAGATCTGGGAGAAGCGGGGTTCACCCCTCCACTTT	CASSFKIWEKRGSPLHF
TRBJ1-2	TRBV5-1	few	TRBD1	TGCGCCAGCAGCCCGGGACAGGGCCAATTGAACAACTATGGCTACACCTTC	CASSPGQGQLNNYGYTF